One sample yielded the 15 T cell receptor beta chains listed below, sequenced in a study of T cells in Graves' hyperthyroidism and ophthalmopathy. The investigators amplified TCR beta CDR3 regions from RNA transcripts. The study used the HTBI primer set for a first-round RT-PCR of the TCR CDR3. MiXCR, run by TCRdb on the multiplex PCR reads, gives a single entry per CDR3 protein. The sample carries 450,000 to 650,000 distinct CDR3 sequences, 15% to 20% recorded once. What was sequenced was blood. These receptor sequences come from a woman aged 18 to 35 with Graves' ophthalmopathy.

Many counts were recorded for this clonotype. As DNA, the CDR3 is TGTGCTAGTGGTTTGACACTGGGACAGGGGGAGGCTTTCTTT. This translates into CASGLTLGQGEAFF. The genes are TRBV12-5 and TRBJ1-1, with 11 bases matching TRBD1. The germline gives CDR1 LGHNT, CDR2 FRNRAP. The CDR3 contains 14 residues. V dropped 2 bases and J dropped 11; count of bases not matched to a gene: 7.

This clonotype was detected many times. The CDR3 DNA follows: TGTGCCAGCAGCTTAGTGGGGCCGGTAGCGGAAGTAGAGACCCAGTACTTC. Residues: CASSLVGPVAEVETQYF. J is TRBJ2-5 and V is TRBV7-2; TRBD2 might be the D (6 bases). This CDR3 has 17 residues. Germline CDR1 is SGHTA and CDR2 is FQGNSA. V was shortened by 1 base and J by 4 bases, with 19 bases between the two germline ends. The full variable domain, its missing parts supplied by reference TRBV7-2 and TRBJ2-5, is GAGVSQSPSNKVTEKGKDVELRCDPISGHTALYWYRQSLGQGLEFLIYFQGNSAPDKSGLPSDRFSAERTGGSVSTLTIQRTQQEDSAVYLCASSLVGPVAEVETQYFGPGTRLLVL.

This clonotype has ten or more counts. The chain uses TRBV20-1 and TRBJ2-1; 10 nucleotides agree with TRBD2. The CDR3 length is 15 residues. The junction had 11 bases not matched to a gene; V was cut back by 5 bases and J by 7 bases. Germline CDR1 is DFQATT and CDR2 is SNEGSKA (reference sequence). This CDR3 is CSAHLLAGVGNEQFF. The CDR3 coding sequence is TGCAGTGCTCACCTTCTAGCGGGAGTAGGGAATGAGCAGTTCTTC.

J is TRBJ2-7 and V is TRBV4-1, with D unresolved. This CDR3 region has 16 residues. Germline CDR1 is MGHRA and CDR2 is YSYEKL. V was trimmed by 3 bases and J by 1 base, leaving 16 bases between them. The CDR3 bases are TGCGCCAGCAGCCAGTCGGGCCTGGCCCCGTCCTACGAGCAGTACTTC. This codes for CASSQSGLAPSYEQYF.

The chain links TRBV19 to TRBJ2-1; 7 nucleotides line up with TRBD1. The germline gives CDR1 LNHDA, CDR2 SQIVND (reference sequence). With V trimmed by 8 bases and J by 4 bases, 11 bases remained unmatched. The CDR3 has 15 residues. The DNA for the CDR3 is TGTGCCAGTTGCCCCGGGACAGCTGCGTACAATGAGCAGTTCTTC. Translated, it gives CASCPGTAAYNEQFF. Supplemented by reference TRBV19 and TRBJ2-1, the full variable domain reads DGGITQSPKYLFRKEGQNVTLSCEQNLNHDAMYWYRQDPGQGLRLIYYSQIVNDFQKGDIAEGYSVSREKKESFPLTVTSAQKNPTAFYLCASCPGTAAYNEQFFGPGTRLTVL.

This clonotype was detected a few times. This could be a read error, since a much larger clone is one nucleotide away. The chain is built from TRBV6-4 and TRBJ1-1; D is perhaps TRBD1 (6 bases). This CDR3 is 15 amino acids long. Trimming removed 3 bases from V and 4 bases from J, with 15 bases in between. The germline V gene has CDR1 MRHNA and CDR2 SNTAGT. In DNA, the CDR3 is TGTGCCAGCAGTGAAGGGGGACCGGAAAGCACTGAAGCTTTCTTT. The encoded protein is CASSEGGPESTEAFF.

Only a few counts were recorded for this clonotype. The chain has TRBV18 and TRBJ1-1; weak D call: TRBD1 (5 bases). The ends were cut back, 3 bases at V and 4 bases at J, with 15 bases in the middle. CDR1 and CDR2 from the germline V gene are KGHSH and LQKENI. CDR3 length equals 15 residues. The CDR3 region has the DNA TGTGCCAGCTCACCCCTGGACATGGGAGGCACTGAAGCTTTCTTT. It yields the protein CASSPLDMGGTEAFF.

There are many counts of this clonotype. The CDR3 sequence: CASSPGQYAYNEQFF. CDR3 DNA: TGTGCCAGCTCACCCGGACAGTACGCCTACAATGAGCAGTTCTTC. The V call is TRBV18, the J call TRBJ2-1, with D possibly matching TRBD1 (6 bases). The CDR3 is made up of 15 amino acids. CDR1 KGHSH and CDR2 LQKENI come from the germline V gene. Trimming cost V 3 bases and J 2 bases, with 11 bases left between them.

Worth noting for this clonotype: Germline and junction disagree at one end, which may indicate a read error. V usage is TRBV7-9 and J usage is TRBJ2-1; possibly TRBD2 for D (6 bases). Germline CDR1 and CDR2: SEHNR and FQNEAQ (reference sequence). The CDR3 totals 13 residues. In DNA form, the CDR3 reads TGTGCCAGCAGCCTAGCGATAACCGGGGAGCAGTTCTTC. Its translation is CASSLAITGEQFF.

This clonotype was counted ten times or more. CDR3 coding DNA: TGTGCCAGCAGCTTAGGGACAGCCGAAGGATACGAGCAGTACTTC. Translated: CASSLGTAEGYEQYF. V and J are TRBV11-3 and TRBJ2-7; D possibly corresponds to TRBD1 (6 bases). Germline lookup yields CDR1 SGHNT and CDR2 YENEEA. There are 15 residues in the CDR3. Trimming took 1 base from V and 4 from J, leaving 14 bases between them.

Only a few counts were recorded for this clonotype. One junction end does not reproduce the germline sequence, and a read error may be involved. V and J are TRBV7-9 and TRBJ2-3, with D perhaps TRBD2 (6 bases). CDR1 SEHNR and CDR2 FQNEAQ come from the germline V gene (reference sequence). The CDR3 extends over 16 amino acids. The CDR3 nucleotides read TGCGCCAGCAGCCAAATCGGGACTTTCGATACAGATACGCAGTATTTT. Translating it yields CASSQIGTFDTDTQYF.

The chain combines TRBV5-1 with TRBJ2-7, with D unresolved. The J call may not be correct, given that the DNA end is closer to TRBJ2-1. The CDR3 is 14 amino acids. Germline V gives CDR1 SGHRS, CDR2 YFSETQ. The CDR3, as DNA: TGCGCCAGCAGCTTGGGCATCCCCTCCTACGAGCAGTTCTTC. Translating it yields CASSLGIPSYEQFF.

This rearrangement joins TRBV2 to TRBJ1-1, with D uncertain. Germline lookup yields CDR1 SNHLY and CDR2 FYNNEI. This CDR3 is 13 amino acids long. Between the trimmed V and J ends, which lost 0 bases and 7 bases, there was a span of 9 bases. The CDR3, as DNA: TGTGCCAGCAGTGAAGCCTGGTCTTATGAAGCTTTCTTT. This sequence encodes CASSEAWSYEAFF. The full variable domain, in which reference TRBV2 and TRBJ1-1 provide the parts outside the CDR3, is EPEVTQTPSHQVTQMGQEVILRCVPISNHLYFYWYRQILGQKVEFLVSFYNNEISEKSEIFDDQFSVERPDGSNFTLKIRSTKLEDSAMYFCASSEAWSYEAFFGQGTRLTVV.

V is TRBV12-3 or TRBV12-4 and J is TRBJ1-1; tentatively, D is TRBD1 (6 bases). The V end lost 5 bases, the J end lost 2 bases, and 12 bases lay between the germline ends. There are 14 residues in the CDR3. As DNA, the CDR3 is TGTGCCAGCAGTCGACAGGTTACTAACACTGAAGCTTTCTTT. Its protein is CASSRQVTNTEAFF.

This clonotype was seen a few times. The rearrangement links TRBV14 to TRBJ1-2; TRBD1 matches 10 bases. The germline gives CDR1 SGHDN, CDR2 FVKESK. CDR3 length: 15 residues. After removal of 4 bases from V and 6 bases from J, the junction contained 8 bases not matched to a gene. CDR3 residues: CASSRDRGRVDGYTF. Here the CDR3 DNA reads TGTGCCAGCAGCCGAGACAGGGGGCGAGTGGATGGCTACACCTTC.